The sequence of this TCR beta chain was determined in a study of cytotoxic CD8 clonotypes in ibrutinib-treated CLL. Study background: Collecting the response samples happened after a median 12 months of treatment, with a range of 6 to 36. Among the samples, the mean was 255,043 productive templates and over 90,000 productive rearrangements. Study-level results: Private clonotypes, not public ones, expanded at ibrutinib response. Clonality rose at ibrutinib response and fell back toward baseline at progression.

CDR1 is KGHSH, CDR2 LQKENI, per germline. The ends were cut back, 3 bases at V and 5 bases at J, with 16 bases in the middle. This CDR3 spans 15 amino acids. Produced via immunoSEQ multiplex PCR; TCRdb's table is partial and in-frame only. The sample includes over 250,000 clones, 76% of them seen just once. In regard to this clone: What it binds is unknown.

The chain carries TRBV18 and TRBJ1-1; weak D call: TRBD1 (5 bases). This clonotype was obtained from a human donor with chronic lymphocytic leukemia. The source material was PBMCs, sampled at disease progression, from a patient treated with ibrutinib. The CDR3 loop reads CASSPQVPEGTEAFF. The CDR3 bases are TGTGCCAGCTCACCGCAAGTTCCTGAGGGGACTGAAGCTTTCTTT.